A selection of T cell receptor beta chains follows, all from one sample in a study of T cells in Graves' hyperthyroidism and ophthalmopathy. TCRdb itself ran the multiplex PCR reads through MiXCR, one entry per CDR3 protein. The table shows about 290,000 distinct CDR3 sequences, with approximately 12% occurring only once. Specimen: blood. The receptors stem from a woman in her twenties or thirties with Graves' hyperthyroidism that later progressed to Graves' ophthalmopathy. The CDR3 runs from the conserved cysteine through the conserved F or W. The D gene is left open where the match is weak. The listing skips clone size in some rows; elsewhere it reads once, few, many or a size class.

abundance | j_gene | v_gene | d_gene | CDR3aa | CDR3nt
many | TRBJ2-7 | TRBV12-3/TRBV12-4 | NA | CASSSLNRETNYEQYF | TGTGCCAGCAGTTCTCTCAACAGGGAGACAAACTACGAGCAGTACTTC
NA | TRBJ2-1 | TRBV12-3/TRBV12-4 | TRBD2 | CASSLSSGRFEQFF | TGTGCCAGCAGTTTAAGTAGCGGGAGGTTCGAGCAGTTCTTC
many | TRBJ1-1 | TRBV12-3/TRBV12-4 | NA | CASSRANTEAFF | TGTGCCAGCAGCCGAGCGAACACTGAAGCTTTCTTT
many | TRBJ2-1 | TRBV20-1 | NA | CSASLSSEQFF | TGCAGTGCCTCGTTATCGAGTGAGCAGTTCTTC
many | TRBJ2-3 | TRBV29-1 | NA | CSVSIVGMGTDTQYF | TGCAGCGTTTCGATTGTCGGGATGGGCACAGATACGCAGTATTTT
many | TRBJ2-7 | TRBV29-1 | NA | CSVLSTFGEQYF | TGCAGCGTCCTCTCCACTTTCGGCGAGCAGTACTTC
many | TRBJ2-7 | TRBV10-3 | NA | CAISTGPSYEQYF | TGTGCCATCAGTACTGGCCCTTCCTACGAGCAGTACTTC
many | TRBJ1-1 | TRBV19 | NA | CASTLKMNTEAFF | TGTGCCAGTACCTTGAAGATGAACACTGAAGCTTTCTTT
many | TRBJ1-1 | TRBV9 | NA | CASSVGEGNTEAFF | TGTGCCAGCAGCGTAGGCGAGGGAAACACTGAAGCTTTCTTT
many | TRBJ2-1 | TRBV7-8 | NA | CASSLQGTGDEQFF | TGTGCCAGCAGCTTACAGGGGACCGGAGATGAGCAGTTCTTC
many | TRBJ2-7 | TRBV6-1 | TRBD1 | CASSEFGTGVEQYF | TGTGCCAGCAGTGAATTTGGGACAGGGGTCGAGCAGTACTTC
many | TRBJ1-2 | TRBV11-2 | NA | CASSRDGRYGYTF | TGTGCCAGCAGCCGGGACGGGCGATATGGCTACACCTTC
many | TRBJ2-4 | TRBV28 | TRBD1 | CATNRGSLNFQYF | TGTGCCACCAACAGGGGAAGCCTTAACTTTCAGTACTTC
NA | TRBJ2-3 | TRBV24-1 | TRBD1 | CATSDPTTGVADTQYF | TGTGCCACCAGTGATCCGACGACAGGGGTGGCAGATACGCAGTATTTT
many | TRBJ1-2 | TRBV28 | TRBD1 | CASSRTGRPYGYTF | TGTGCCAGCAGTCGGACAGGGCGGCCCTATGGCTACACCTTC
many | TRBJ1-2 | TRBV3-1 | TRBD1 | CASSQLQGKSGYTF | TGTGCCAGCAGCCAATTACAGGGGAAGAGCGGCTACACCTTC
few | TRBJ2-1 | TRBV19 | NA | CASSIKFRAARNNEQFF | TGTGCCAGTAGTATAAAATTCCGCGCCGCACGGAACAATGAGCAGTTCTTC
many | TRBJ2-1 | TRBV7-8 | TRBD2 | CASSLAGLAGEGEQFF | TGTGCCAGCAGCTTAGCGGGTCTAGCGGGAGAGGGTGAGCAGTTCTTC
many | TRBJ2-5 | TRBV12-3/TRBV12-4 | TRBD2 | CASSPGASGRQGETQYF | TGTGCCAGCAGCCCGGGTGCTAGCGGGAGACAGGGGGAGACCCAGTACTTC
many | TRBJ2-7 | TRBV20-1 | TRBD2 | CSATGAGGAYEQYF | TGCAGTGCTACGGGAGCGGGAGGGGCCTACGAGCAGTACTTC
many | TRBJ2-3 | TRBV5-6 | TRBD2 | CASSLTSAPEMSTDTQYF | TGTGCCAGCAGCCTGACTAGCGCCCCGGAGATGAGCACAGATACGCAGTATTTT
many | TRBJ2-7 | TRBV27 | TRBD2 | CASSESSGMSYEQYF | TGTGCCAGCAGTGAGAGTAGCGGGATGAGCTACGAGCAGTACTTC
NA | TRBJ2-7 | TRBV24-1 | NA | CATSDSSYEQYF | TGTGCCACCAGTGATTCCTCCTACGAGCAGTACTTC
many | TRBJ2-3 | TRBV28 | NA | CASSLVSTDTQYF | TGTGCCAGCAGTTTGGTTAGCACAGATACGCAGTATTTT
many | TRBJ2-7 | TRBV2 | TRBD1 | CASSARGSYPLSYEQYF | TGTGCCAGCAGTGCCAGGGGGTCCTATCCCCTGTCCTACGAGCAGTACTTC
many | TRBJ2-5 | TRBV27 | NA | CASSKLGETQYF | TGTGCCAGCAGCAAGCTCGGGGAGACCCAGTACTTC
once | TRBJ1-6 | TRBV7-9 | TRBD1 | CASSIGQGGHSPLHF | TGTGCCAGCAGCATAGGACAGGGAGGGCACTCACCCCTCCACTTT
many | TRBJ2-7 | TRBV6-5 | NA | CASSYLGGTYEQYF | TGTGCCAGCAGTTACCTTGGGGGTACCTACGAGCAGTACTTC
many | TRBJ1-1 | TRBV24-1 | NA | CATSRGTEAFF | TGTGCCACCAGTCGGGGCACTGAAGCTTTCTTT
many | TRBJ1-2 | TRBV13 | NA | CASSLRSWDLNGYTF | TGTGCCAGCAGCCTTCGTTCCTGGGATCTGAATGGCTACACCTTC
many | TRBJ2-1 | TRBV12-3/TRBV12-4 | TRBD1 | CATSGTGIYNEQFF | TGTGCCACCTCGGGGACAGGGATATACAATGAGCAGTTCTTC
NA | TRBJ2-5 | TRBV28 | NA | CASRSRGARKTQYF | TGTGCCAGCAGATCCAGAGGGGCAAGGAAGACCCAGTACTTC
many | TRBJ2-1 | TRBV6-1 | NA | CASGSRAGTYNEQFF | TGTGCCAGCGGGAGTCGGGCGGGGACCTACAATGAGCAGTTCTTC